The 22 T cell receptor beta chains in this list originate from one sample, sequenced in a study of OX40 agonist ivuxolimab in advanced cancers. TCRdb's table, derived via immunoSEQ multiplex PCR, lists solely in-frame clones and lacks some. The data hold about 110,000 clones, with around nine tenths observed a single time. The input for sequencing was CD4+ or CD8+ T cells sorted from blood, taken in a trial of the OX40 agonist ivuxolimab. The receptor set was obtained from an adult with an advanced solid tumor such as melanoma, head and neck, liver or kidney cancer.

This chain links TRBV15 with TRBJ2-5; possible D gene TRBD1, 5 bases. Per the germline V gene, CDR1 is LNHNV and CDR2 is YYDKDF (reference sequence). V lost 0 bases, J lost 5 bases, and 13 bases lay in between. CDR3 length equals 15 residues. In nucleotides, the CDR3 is TGTGCCACCAGCAGAGATCTCGTGTCAGGGGAGACCCAGTACTTC. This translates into CATSRDLVSGETQYF. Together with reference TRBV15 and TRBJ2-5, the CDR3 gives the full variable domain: DAMVIQNPRYQVTQFGKPVTLSCSQTLNHNVMYWYQQKSSQAPKLLFHYYDKDFNNEADTPDNFQSRRPNTSFCFLDIRSPGLGDTAMYLCATSRDLVSGETQYFGPGTRLLVL.

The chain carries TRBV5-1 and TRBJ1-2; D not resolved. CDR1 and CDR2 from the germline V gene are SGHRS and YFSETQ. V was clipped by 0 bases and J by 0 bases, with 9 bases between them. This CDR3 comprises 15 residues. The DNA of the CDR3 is TGCGCCAGCAGCTTGGGGACGGCCTCTAACTATGGCTACACCTTC. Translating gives CASSLGTASNYGYTF.

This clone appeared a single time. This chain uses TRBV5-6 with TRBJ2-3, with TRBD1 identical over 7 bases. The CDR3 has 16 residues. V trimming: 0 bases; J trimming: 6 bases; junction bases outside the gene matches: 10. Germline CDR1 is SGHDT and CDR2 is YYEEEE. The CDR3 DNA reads TGTGCCAGCAGCTTGGGACAGGGTCTTCCTAAGGATACGCAGTATTTT. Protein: CASSLGQGLPKDTQYF.

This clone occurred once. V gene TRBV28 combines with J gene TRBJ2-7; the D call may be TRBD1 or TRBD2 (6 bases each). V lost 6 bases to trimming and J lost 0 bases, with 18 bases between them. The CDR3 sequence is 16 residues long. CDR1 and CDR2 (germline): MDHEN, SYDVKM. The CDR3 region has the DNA TGTGCCAGCAGCCCCGAGGGGGGCCGCTCCTCCTACGAGCAGTACTTC. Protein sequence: CASSPEGGRSSYEQYF.

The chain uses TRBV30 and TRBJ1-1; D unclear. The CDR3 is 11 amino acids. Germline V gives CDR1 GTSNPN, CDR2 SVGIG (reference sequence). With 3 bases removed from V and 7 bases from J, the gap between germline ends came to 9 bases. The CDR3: CAWSAGIEAFF. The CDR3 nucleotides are TGTGCCTGGAGCGCGGGGATTGAAGCTTTCTTT.

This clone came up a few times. Here the CDR3 DNA reads TGTGCCAGCAGCGTACTCCTGGCCTCCGGGGAGCTGTTTTTT. Translating it yields CASSVLLASGELFF. The rearrangement uses TRBV9 and TRBJ2-2; D is uncertain. Trimming stripped 1 base from V and 6 bases from J, with 10 bases between. The CDR3 is made up of 14 amino acids. Germline values: CDR1 SGDLS, CDR2 YYNGEE.

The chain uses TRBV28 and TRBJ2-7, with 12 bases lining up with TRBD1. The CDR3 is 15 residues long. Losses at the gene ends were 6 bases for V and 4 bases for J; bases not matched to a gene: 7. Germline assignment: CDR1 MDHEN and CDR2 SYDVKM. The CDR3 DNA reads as TGTGCCAGCAGCCTCCCGGGACAGGGGGCGTACGAGCAGTACTTC. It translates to CASSLPGQGAYEQYF.

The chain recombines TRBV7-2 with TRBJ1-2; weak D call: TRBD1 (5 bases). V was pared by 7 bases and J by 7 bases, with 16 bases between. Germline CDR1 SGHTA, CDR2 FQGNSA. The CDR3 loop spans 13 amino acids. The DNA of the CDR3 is TGTGCCAGCACCCCTCAGGGTGGGGGTGGCTACACCTTC. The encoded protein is CASTPQGGGGYTF.

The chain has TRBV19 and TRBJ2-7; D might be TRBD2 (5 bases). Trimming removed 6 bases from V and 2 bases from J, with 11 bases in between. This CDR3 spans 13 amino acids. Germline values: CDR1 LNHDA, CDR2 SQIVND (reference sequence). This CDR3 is CASRQDLTYEQYF. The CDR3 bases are TGTGCCAGTAGGCAGGACTTAACCTACGAGCAGTACTTC.

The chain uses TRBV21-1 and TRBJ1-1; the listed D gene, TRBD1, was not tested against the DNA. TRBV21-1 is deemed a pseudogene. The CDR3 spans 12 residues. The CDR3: CASTEGQVLGFF. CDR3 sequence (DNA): TGTGCCAGCACAGAGGGACAGGTCTTAGGTTTCTTT.

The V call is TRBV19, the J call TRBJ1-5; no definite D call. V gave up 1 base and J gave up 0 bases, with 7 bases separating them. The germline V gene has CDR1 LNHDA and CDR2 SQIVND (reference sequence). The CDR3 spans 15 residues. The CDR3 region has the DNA TGTGCCAGTAGTATAGTCAGGACTAGCAATCAGCCCCAGCATTTT. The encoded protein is CASSIVRTSNQPQHF.

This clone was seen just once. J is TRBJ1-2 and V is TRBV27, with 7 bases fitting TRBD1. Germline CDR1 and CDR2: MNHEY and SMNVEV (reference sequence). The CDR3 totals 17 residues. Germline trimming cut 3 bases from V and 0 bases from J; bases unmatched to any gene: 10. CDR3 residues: CASSFSYRDSTNYGYTF. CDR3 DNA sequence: TGTGCCAGCAGTTTTAGCTATCGGGACAGCACTAACTATGGCTACACCTTC.

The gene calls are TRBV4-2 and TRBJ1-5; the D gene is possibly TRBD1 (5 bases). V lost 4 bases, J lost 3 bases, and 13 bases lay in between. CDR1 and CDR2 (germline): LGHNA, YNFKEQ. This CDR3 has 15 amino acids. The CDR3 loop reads CASSLTDSNNQPQHF. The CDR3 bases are TGTGCCAGCAGCCTAACTGACAGTAACAATCAGCCCCAGCATTTT.

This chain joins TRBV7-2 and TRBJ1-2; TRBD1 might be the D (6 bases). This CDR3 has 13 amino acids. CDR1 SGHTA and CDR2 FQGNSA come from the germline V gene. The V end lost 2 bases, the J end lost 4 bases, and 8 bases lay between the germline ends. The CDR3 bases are TGTGCCAGCAGCTTACAGGGGACCTATGGCTACACCTTC. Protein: CASSLQGTYGYTF.

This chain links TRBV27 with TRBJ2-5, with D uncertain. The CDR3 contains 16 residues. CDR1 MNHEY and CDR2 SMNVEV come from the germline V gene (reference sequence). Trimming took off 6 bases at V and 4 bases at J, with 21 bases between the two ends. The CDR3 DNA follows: TGTGCCAGCAGATCCCAAGATTTTTTCAGTACAGAGACCCAGTACTTC. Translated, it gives CASRSQDFFSTETQYF.

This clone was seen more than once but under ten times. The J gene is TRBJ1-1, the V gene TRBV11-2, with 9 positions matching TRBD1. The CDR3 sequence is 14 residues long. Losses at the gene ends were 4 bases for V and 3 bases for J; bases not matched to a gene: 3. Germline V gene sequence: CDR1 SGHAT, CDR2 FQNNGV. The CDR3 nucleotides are TGTGCCAGCAGCTCGACAGGGGGGGACACTGAAGCTTTCTTT. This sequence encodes CASSSTGGDTEAFF.

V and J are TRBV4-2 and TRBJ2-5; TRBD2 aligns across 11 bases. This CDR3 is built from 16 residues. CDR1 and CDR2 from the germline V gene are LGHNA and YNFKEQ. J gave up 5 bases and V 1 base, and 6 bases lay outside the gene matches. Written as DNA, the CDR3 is TGTGCCAGCAGCCAAGGTGATAGCGGGGGGGCGGAGACCCAGTACTTC. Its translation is CASSQGDSGGAETQYF.

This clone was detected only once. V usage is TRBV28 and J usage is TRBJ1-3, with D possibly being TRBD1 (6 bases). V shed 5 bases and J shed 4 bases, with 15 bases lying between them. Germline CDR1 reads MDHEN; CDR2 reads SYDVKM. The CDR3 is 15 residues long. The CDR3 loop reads CASSPADQGGNTIYF. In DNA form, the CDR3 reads TGTGCCAGCAGTCCGGCGGACCAGGGGGGAAACACCATATATTTT.

The CDR3 region has the DNA TGTGCCAGCAGCTTAGTTGGGGCCAGGGGCAATGAGCAGTTCTTC. The encoded protein is CASSLVGARGNEQFF. This rearrangement joins TRBV7-9 to TRBJ2-1; tentatively, D is TRBD1 (6 bases). CDR1 and CDR2 (germline): SEHNR, FQNEAQ (reference sequence). The V and J ends lost 1 base and 6 bases respectively, with 13 bases between them. The CDR3 spans 15 residues. The full variable domain, its missing parts supplied by reference TRBV7-9 and TRBJ2-1, is DTGVSQNPRHKITKRGQNVTFRCDPISEHNRLYWYRQTLGQGPEFLTYFQNEAQLEKSRLLSDRFSAERPKGSFSTLEIQRTEQGDSAMYLCASSLVGARGNEQFFGPGTRLTVL.

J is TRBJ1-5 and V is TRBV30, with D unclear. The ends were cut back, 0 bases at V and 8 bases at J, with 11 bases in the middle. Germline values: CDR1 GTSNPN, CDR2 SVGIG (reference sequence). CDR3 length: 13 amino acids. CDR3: CAWSVSDAEPQHF. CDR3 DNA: TGTGCCTGGAGTGTCTCGGACGCGGAGCCCCAGCATTTT.

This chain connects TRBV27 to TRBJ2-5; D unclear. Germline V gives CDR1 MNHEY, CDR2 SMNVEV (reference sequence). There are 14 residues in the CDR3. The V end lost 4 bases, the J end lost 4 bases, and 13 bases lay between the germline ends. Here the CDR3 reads CASSSLTYSETQYF. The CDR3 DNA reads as TGTGCCAGCAGTTCACTTACATACTCAGAGACCCAGTACTTC.

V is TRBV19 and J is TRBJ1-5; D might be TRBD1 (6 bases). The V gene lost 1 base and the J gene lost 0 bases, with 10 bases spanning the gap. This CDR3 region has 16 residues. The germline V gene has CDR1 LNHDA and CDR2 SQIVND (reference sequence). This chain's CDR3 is CASSIGGTLSNQPQHF. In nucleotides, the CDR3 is TGTGCCAGTAGTATAGGGGGGACACTTAGCAATCAGCCCCAGCATTTT.